One and the same sample provided the 29 T cell receptor beta chains below, sequenced in a study of patients and donors after allogeneic stem cell transplantation. TCRdb ran MiXCR on the RT-PCR reads and lists one entry per CDR3 protein. The sample lists over 65,000 distinct CDR3 sequences, about a quarter occurring once. The sample was blood, either unsorted or a sorted T cell fraction (not recorded which). These receptors all stem from a human donor who was either an allogeneic HSCT recipient or a stem cell or donor lymphocyte infusion donor (not recorded which). It is not recorded whose cells these are; they may come from a transplant donor.

This chain links TRBV4-1 with TRBJ1-2, with D possibly being TRBD1 (5 bases). This CDR3 comprises 14 residues. The V gene's germline CDR1 is MGHRA and CDR2 YSYEKL. V was clipped by 3 bases and J by 6 bases, with 14 bases between them. CDR3 residues: CASSHPGRRNGYTF. In DNA, the CDR3 is TGCGCCAGCAGCCATCCGGGACGGCGGAATGGCTACACCTTC.

The chain employs TRBV24-1 and TRBJ2-3, with no clear D. The CDR3 runs to 13 residues. V gave up 3 bases and J gave up 6 bases, with 9 bases separating them. Per the germline V gene, CDR1 is KGHDR and CDR2 is SFDVKD. CDR3 loop: CATSDLGWDTQYF. CDR3 sequence (DNA): TGTGCCACCAGTGATCTAGGATGGGATACGCAGTATTTT.

This clonotype was seen a handful of times. V is TRBV7-2 and J is TRBJ1-2, with TRBD1 matching over 8 bases. CDR1 is SGHTA and CDR2 is FQGNSA in the germline V gene. The V segment lost 6 bases and the J segment 5 bases; nucleotides outside the gene matches: 14. The CDR3 runs 16 residues. The CDR3 nucleotides are TGTGCCAGCAGTCTCTACCCGGGACAGGTGATTTATGGCTACACCTTC. It encodes CASSLYPGQVIYGYTF. Full variable domain (remainder filled in from reference TRBV7-2 and TRBJ1-2): GAGVSQSPSNKVTEKGKDVELRCDPISGHTALYWYRQSLGQGLEFLIYFQGNSAPDKSGLPSDRFSAERTGGSVSTLTIQRTQQEDSAVYLCASSLYPGQVIYGYTFGSGTRLTVV.

The rearrangement joins TRBV5-5 to TRBJ1-1, with D maybe TRBD1 (6 bases). This CDR3 is built from 15 residues. CDR1 and CDR2 from the germline V gene are SGHKS and YYEKEE (reference sequence). V gave up 1 base and J gave up 1 base, with 11 bases separating them. The CDR3 bases are TGTGCCAGCAGCTTGAGGGGGGGCCGGAACACTGAAGCTTTCTTT. Translation gives CASSLRGGRNTEAFF.

This chain joins TRBV5-1 and TRBJ2-3; perhaps TRBD2 as D (5 bases). Trimming stripped 5 bases from V and 5 bases from J, with 15 bases between. This CDR3 has 14 amino acids. Germline lookup yields CDR1 SGHRS and CDR2 YFSETQ. CDR3 protein: CASRSGLREDTQYF. The CDR3 bases are TGCGCCAGCAGGAGTGGACTGCGCGAAGATACGCAGTATTTT.

The chain is built from TRBV20-1 and TRBJ2-1, with 8 bases fitting TRBD1. Germline V gene data show CDR1 as DFQATT and CDR2 as SNEGSKA (reference sequence). The CDR3 loop spans 13 amino acids. The CDR3 sequence: CSAKGQGYNEQFF. CDR3 sequence (DNA): TGCAGCGCCAAAGGACAGGGCTACAATGAGCAGTTCTTC.

This clonotype was observed a few times. Germline is not matched at one junction end, which may reflect a read error. J is TRBJ2-1 and V is TRBV12-3 or TRBV12-4; D is uncertain. The CDR3 has 12 amino acids. The CDR3 protein is CASSLGLDEQFF. DNA of the CDR3: TGTGCCAGCAGCTTAGGGCTCGATGAGCAGTTCTTC.

This clonotype was counted between two and nine times. This rearrangement joins TRBV5-1 to TRBJ2-7, with D perhaps TRBD1 (6 bases). The CDR3 loop spans 17 amino acids. Germline V gives CDR1 SGHRS, CDR2 YFSETQ. The V end was cut by 5 bases, the J end by 2 bases, with 23 bases between. The CDR3 here is CASSPIGRGRSAYEQYF. The CDR3 DNA follows: TGCGCCAGCAGTCCCATAGGCAGGGGTAGATCGGCCTACGAGCAGTACTTC.

This clonotype was observed a few times. The J gene is TRBJ2-1, the V gene TRBV24-1; D may match TRBD1 or TRBD2 (5 bases each). Germline CDR1 and CDR2: KGHDR and SFDVKD. The germline V and J ends were trimmed by 5 bases and 3 bases, with 19 bases remaining between them. The CDR3 extends over 17 amino acids. The CDR3 region has the DNA TGTGCCACCAGTGGGTCATCCCGGGACGGAAACTACAATGAGCAGTTCTTC. The encoded protein is CATSGSSRDGNYNEQFF.

About this clonotype itself: The CDR3 does not end in the conserved phenylalanine or tryptophan, so this is likely a read error. This chain connects TRBV12-3 or TRBV12-4 to TRBJ2-4; D is perhaps TRBD2 (5 bases). CDR3 length: 11 amino acids. The germline V and J ends were trimmed by 5 bases and 8 bases, with 7 bases remaining between them. In nucleotides, the CDR3 is TGTGCCAGCAGTCCCGGGGACATTCAGTACTAC. Translating gives CASSPGDIQYY.

The chain has TRBV20-1 and TRBJ1-1; no clear D gene. The V end lost 5 bases, the J end lost 4 bases, and 14 bases lay between the germline ends. In germline, CDR1 is DFQATT, CDR2 SNEGSKA (reference sequence). This CDR3 is built from 13 residues. CDR3 DNA: TGCAGTGCTGCGCCCTGGGCCCTCACTGAAGCTTTCTTT. Its translation: CSAAPWALTEAFF.

This clonotype came up a few times. The chain couples TRBV3-1 to TRBJ2-3; D gene unclear. The germline V gene encodes CDR1 LGHDT and CDR2 YNNKEL (reference sequence). This CDR3 is 15 amino acids long. Trimming cost V 1 base and J 6 bases, with 14 bases left between them. The CDR3 nucleotides read TGTGCCAGCAGCCAAGCTCGGGCGAGTCGCGATACGCAGTATTTT. Amino acid sequence: CASSQARASRDTQYF.

The V and J genes are TRBV20-1 and TRBJ2-3, with D perhaps being TRBD1 or TRBD2 (6 bases each). This CDR3 has 14 amino acids. Trimming took 3 bases from V and 1 from J, leaving 11 bases between them. Per the germline V gene, CDR1 is DFQATT and CDR2 is SNEGSKA (reference sequence). The CDR3 is CSASLGGRTDTQYF. The DNA for the CDR3 is TGCAGTGCTAGTTTGGGGGGCCGCACAGATACGCAGTATTTT.

This clonotype has just a few counts. The chain links TRBV2 to TRBJ1-2; 8 nucleotides match TRBD1. The CDR3 is 16 residues long. Per the germline V gene, CDR1 is SNHLY and CDR2 is FYNNEI. The ends lost 4 bases at V and 5 bases at J; junction bases unmatched: 12. CDR3 in DNA: TGTGCCAGCAGTGCCTCAAGAGGGACAGGAGGGTATGGCTACACCTTC. This sequence encodes CASSASRGTGGYGYTF.

This clonotype came up a few times. The V and J genes are TRBV20-1 and TRBJ1-6, with a possible D match to TRBD1 (6 bases). From germline, CDR1 is DFQATT and CDR2 SNEGSKA (reference sequence). The CDR3 loop spans 17 amino acids. V was clipped by 1 base and J by 7 bases, with 20 bases between them. The CDR3 nucleotides are TGCAGTGCTAGAGCCATGCGGGGGGGGGCCCTCAATTCACCCCTCCACTTT. Its protein is CSARAMRGGALNSPLHF.

V usage is TRBV5-1 and J usage is TRBJ2-7, with 9 bases lining up with TRBD1. The CDR3 loop spans 14 amino acids. Germline trimming cut 6 bases from V and 5 bases from J; bases unmatched to any gene: 9. CDR1 is SGHRS and CDR2 is YFSETQ in the germline V gene. This CDR3 is CASTTGQGNHEQYF. As DNA, the CDR3 is TGCGCCAGCACCACGGGACAGGGCAACCACGAGCAGTACTTC. Using reference TRBV5-1 and TRBJ2-7 for the parts outside the CDR3, the full variable domain is KAGVTQTPRYLIKTRGQQVTLSCSPISGHRSVSWYQQTPGQGLQFLFEYFSETQRNKGNFPGRFSGRQFSNSRSEMNVSTLELGDSALYLCASTTGQGNHEQYFGPGTRLTVT.

The rearrangement uses TRBV20-1 and TRBJ1-2, with D hard to call. CDR1 DFQATT and CDR2 SNEGSKA come from the germline V gene (reference sequence). V lost 3 bases, J lost 0 bases, and 5 bases lay in between. This CDR3 is built from 12 residues. CDR3: CSARSANYGYTF. In DNA, the CDR3 is TGCAGTGCTAGGTCGGCTAACTATGGCTACACCTTC.

This sequence joins TRBV5-4 and TRBJ2-3; 7 bases are a match to TRBD2. With 4 bases clipped from V and 3 bases from J, the junction kept 8 bases outside the gene matches. CDR3 length: 15 amino acids. CDR1 is SGHNT, CDR2 YYREEE, per germline (reference sequence). The CDR3 nucleotides read TGTGCCAGCAGCCTCAGCGGGACGCAGACAGATACGCAGTATTTT. Its protein product is CASSLSGTQTDTQYF.

The chain joins TRBV4-3 to TRBJ1-2; 11 bases are shared with TRBD1. Germline loops: CDR1 LGHNA, CDR2 YSLEER. V trimming: 0 bases; J trimming: 7 bases; junction bases outside the gene matches: 4. The CDR3 is made up of 15 amino acids. CDR3 bases: TGCGCCAGCAGCCAAGACCGGACAGGGGGCAGTGGCTACACCTTC. This gives the protein CASSQDRTGGSGYTF.

This chain uses TRBV4-1 with TRBJ1-6; D unclear. Trimming removed 1 base from V and 7 bases from J, with 5 bases in between. Germline V gene lookup returns CDR1 MGHRA and CDR2 YSYEKL. The CDR3 runs 13 residues. The CDR3 sequence: CASSQAGNSPLHF. The CDR3 DNA follows: TGCGCCAGCAGCCAAGCTGGGAATTCACCCCTCCACTTT.

The chain employs TRBV12-3 or TRBV12-4 and TRBJ2-6, with unresolved D. CDR3 size: 13 residues. The V end lost 7 bases, the J end lost 1 base, and 5 bases lay between the germline ends. The CDR3 DNA reads TGTGCCAGCACCCCTTCTGGGGCCAACGTCCTGACTTTC. Translating gives CASTPSGANVLTF.

V and J are TRBV28 and TRBJ2-5; no clear D gene. V was shortened by 2 bases and J by 4 bases, with 17 bases between the two germline ends. The CDR3 runs to 16 residues. The germline gives CDR1 MDHEN, CDR2 SYDVKM. The CDR3 region has the DNA TGTGCCAGCAGTTTAAGGGCGACAACCAAAGTAGAGACCCAGTACTTC. This encodes CASSLRATTKVETQYF.

This clonotype has at least ten counts. The genes are TRBV5-1 and TRBJ1-2, with 7 bases identical to TRBD1. V dropped 0 bases and J dropped 7; count of bases not matched to a gene: 6. Germline assignment: CDR1 SGHRS and CDR2 YFSETQ. This CDR3 has 14 residues. The CDR3 nucleotides are TGCGCCAGCAGCTTGGTTACAGGGGCTGCTGGCTACACCTTC. It is translated as CASSLVTGAAGYTF.

This clonotype was detected only a few times. V gene TRBV5-1 combines with J gene TRBJ2-7, with D possibly matching TRBD1 (5 bases). CDR1 and CDR2 from the germline V gene are SGHRS and YFSETQ. Trimming pared 3 bases from V and 2 bases from J, leaving 12 bases between. This CDR3 has 14 residues. CDR3 sequence (DNA): TGCGCCAGCAGCTCGACAGTTACAACCTACGAGCAGTACTTC. This gives the protein CASSSTVTTYEQYF.

The gene calls are TRBV4-3 and TRBJ1-2, with 7 bases fitting TRBD1. J was trimmed by 8 bases and V by 1 base; bases with no gene match: 7. This CDR3 comprises 14 residues. Germline CDR1 reads LGHNA; CDR2 reads YSLEER. The CDR3 reads CASSQAGTDLGYTF. CDR3 coding DNA: TGCGCCAGCAGCCAAGCCGGGACAGACTTGGGCTACACCTTC.

The J gene is TRBJ1-5, the V gene TRBV5-5; TRBD1 is a possible D gene (5 bases). The CDR3 contains 12 residues. Germline V gene sequence: CDR1 SGHKS, CDR2 YYEKEE (reference sequence). V was clipped by 1 base and J by 9 bases, with 8 bases between them. The CDR3 DNA reads as TGTGCCAGCAGCTTGACGGGGGGGCCCCAGCATTTT. Its translation is CASSLTGGPQHF.

This chain links TRBV7-2 with TRBJ2-1; 10 positions match TRBD2. There are 17 residues in the CDR3. V lost 1 base and J lost 7; bases outside the gene matches: 10. Looked up from germline, CDR1 is SGHTA and CDR2 is FQGNSA. The DNA for the CDR3 is TGTGCCAGCAGCTTAGAGGGACTAGCGTGGGAGGGAAATGAGCAGTTCTTC. It specifies CASSLEGLAWEGNEQFF.

The chain couples TRBV20-1 to TRBJ2-1; D gene unclear. Trimming took 0 bases from V and 6 from J, leaving 12 bases between them. CDR1 is DFQATT, CDR2 SNEGSKA, per germline (reference sequence). CDR3 length equals 14 residues. CDR3 DNA sequence: TGCAGTGCTAGAGATGGTTCCGAATTCAATGAGCAGTTCTTC. It translates to CSARDGSEFNEQFF.

V gene TRBV24-1 combines with J gene TRBJ1-1; D might be TRBD1 (5 bases). V was trimmed by 0 bases and J by 11 bases, leaving 12 bases between them. Germline V gene lookup returns CDR1 KGHDR and CDR2 SFDVKD. The CDR3 spans 13 residues. CDR3 sequence reads: CATSDLGTGGAFF. The CDR3, as DNA: TGTGCCACCAGTGATTTGGGAACAGGTGGGGCTTTCTTT.